The 30 T cell receptor beta chains listed next were all sequenced from one sample in a study of human T cells and chemical hapten exposure. The time point: patch test 3, about 24 weeks after DPC sensitization. The treatment here: therapeutic diphenylcyclopropenone sensitization with weekly scalp DPC. Total RNA was isolated from unfractionated whole blood. TCRdb reprocessed the RACE reads via MiXCR and lists one record per CDR3 protein. This table holds fewer than 50,000 distinct CDR3 sequences, around 9.5% found once. The sequences come from whole blood, collected in connection with sensitization to the hapten diphenylcyclopropenone (DPC). These receptors came from a man aged 45-65 years with alopecia areata. Some clones in this sample may be carry-over from other donors' samples.

CDR3 region: CASSFPQGAVNTGELFF. The CDR3 bases are TGTGCCAGCAGTTTTCCCCAGGGGGCTGTGAACACCGGGGAGCTGTTTTTT. The chain uses TRBV12-3 or TRBV12-4 and TRBJ2-2; 8 bases are shared with TRBD1. Trimming at V came to 3 bases and at J to 1 base, leaving 7 bases not matched to a gene. CDR3 length: 17 residues.

In this sample, this clonotype turned up a few times. The chain combines TRBV18 with TRBJ1-5; 8 nucleotides line up with TRBD1. This CDR3 region has 15 residues. Germline assignment: CDR1 KGHSH and CDR2 LQKENI. J was trimmed by 6 bases and V by 2 bases; bases with no gene match: 6. CDR3 DNA sequence: TGTGCCAGCTCACCAAGCCAGGGGGCTATTCAGCCCCAGCATTTT. Protein sequence: CASSPSQGAIQPQHF.

V gene TRBV12-3 or TRBV12-4 combines with J gene TRBJ2-2; D unresolved. The CDR3 is made up of 13 amino acids. V lost 3 bases, J lost 6 bases, and 8 bases lay in between. The CDR3 sequence: CASSFGKSGELFF. In DNA, the CDR3 is TGTGCCAGCAGTTTCGGCAAATCCGGGGAGCTGTTTTTT.

This CDR3 is CSVEYTRDNGYTF. In DNA form, the CDR3 reads TGCAGCGTTGAATATACACGAGACAATGGCTACACCTTC. The genes are TRBV29-1 and TRBJ1-2; D not certain. Trimming stripped 2 bases from V and 6 bases from J, with 13 bases between. Germline CDR1 SQVTM, CDR2 ANQGSEA. The CDR3 runs to 13 residues.

The chain carries TRBV20-1 and TRBJ2-2; TRBD2 is a possible D gene (6 bases). The CDR3 contains 16 residues. Per germline, CDR1 DFQATT and CDR2 SNEGSKA (reference sequence). The V end was cut by 5 bases, the J end by 5 bases, with 21 bases between. CDR3 DNA: TGCAGTGCTGTACGTGGGGAGACTAGTTGGACCGGGGAGCTGTTTTTT. This sequence encodes CSAVRGETSWTGELFF.

There are many counts of this clonotype. The chain combines TRBV30 with TRBJ1-2; 8 nucleotides align to TRBD1. V gave up 0 bases and J gave up 8 bases; unmatched junction bases: 11. The CDR3 has 15 amino acids. Germline values: CDR1 GTSNPN, CDR2 SVGIG (reference sequence). The CDR3 coding sequence is TGTGCCTGGAGTGTACTTCGCACAGGGGGGAGAGGCTACACCTTC. As protein: CAWSVLRTGGRGYTF.

The sample holds a few counts of this clonotype. The chain links TRBV28 to TRBJ1-2, with no clear D. V was clipped by 4 bases and J by 2 bases, with 14 bases between them. Germline loops: CDR1 MDHEN, CDR2 SYDVKM. The CDR3 consists of 15 residues. CDR3 bases: TGTGCCAGCAGTTCCCCGGGTTTGCGGAACTATGGCTACACCTTC. Protein sequence: CASSSPGLRNYGYTF.

This clonotype was counted at least ten times. V is TRBV28 and J is TRBJ2-2; TRBD2 agrees at 8 bases. V was clipped by 6 bases and J by 2 bases; unmatched bases: 11. Germline-derived CDR1 and CDR2 are MDHEN and SYDVKM. The CDR3 totals 17 residues. The CDR3 region is CASRSIRGLVNTGELFF. The CDR3 DNA sequence: TGTGCCAGCAGGTCCATCCGGGGACTAGTTAACACCGGGGAGCTGTTTTTT.

This clonotype was detected ten times or more. The chain uses TRBV11-1 and TRBJ2-3, with D perhaps assigned TRBD1 or TRBD2 (5 bases each). Germline values: CDR1 SGHAT, CDR2 FQDESV (reference sequence). CDR3 length: 13 amino acids. Trimming removed 4 bases at V and 4 bases at J, with 9 bases between. CDR3 sequence reads: CASSSTGPDTQYF. The CDR3 DNA reads as TGTGCCAGCAGCTCCACGGGGCCAGATACGCAGTATTTT.

This clonotype was observed many times. The gene calls are TRBV4-2 and TRBJ2-7, with 9 nucleotides matching TRBD2. Trimming removed 4 bases from V and 0 bases from J; junction bases left unmatched: 7. The CDR3 covers 16 residues. CDR1 is LGHNA and CDR2 is YNFKEQ in the germline V gene. The CDR3 DNA is TGTGCCAGCAGCCCTCAGCGGGGGGCATACTCCTACGAGCAGTACTTC. It codes for CASSPQRGAYSYEQYF.

This clonotype has more than one count but fewer than ten. This chain links TRBV7-6 with TRBJ2-4; D possibly corresponds to TRBD2 (5 bases). The CDR3 is made up of 15 amino acids. Trimming took 1 base from V and 5 from J, leaving 12 bases between them. Germline CDR1 SGHVS, CDR2 FNYEAQ. CDR3 amino acids: CASSLEGGLENIQYF. CDR3 sequence (DNA): TGTGCCAGCAGCTTAGAAGGAGGTCTGGAAAACATTCAGTACTTC.

The chain uses TRBV9 and TRBJ1-1, with D hard to call. The CDR3 consists of 14 residues. Trimming cost V 5 bases and J 3 bases, with 14 bases left between them. CDR1 and CDR2 (germline): SGDLS, YYNGEE. CDR3 residues: CASSPTGSHTEAFF. The CDR3 DNA reads as TGTGCCAGCAGTCCAACTGGCAGCCACACTGAAGCTTTCTTT.

This clonotype was observed many times. The gene calls are TRBV28 and TRBJ2-1; 10 nucleotides agree with TRBD2. V lost 6 bases to trimming and J lost 8 bases; unmatched junction nucleotides: 10. CDR3 length: 15 amino acids. The germline V gene has CDR1 MDHEN and CDR2 SYDVKM. The CDR3 sequence is CASSPLTSGNHEQFF. CDR3 bases: TGTGCCAGCAGCCCTCTTACTAGCGGGAATCATGAGCAGTTCTTC.

This clonotype was seen repeatedly, ten times or more. This chain connects TRBV28 to TRBJ2-4; D is ambiguous. Germline V CDR1 and CDR2: MDHEN, SYDVKM. CDR3 length equals 14 residues. With 2 bases removed from V and 1 base from J, the gap between germline ends came to 6 bases. This CDR3 reads CASSLAQAKNIQYF. DNA of the CDR3: TGTGCCAGCAGTTTAGCGCAGGCCAAAAACATTCAGTACTTC.

This clonotype was seen at least ten times. The CDR3 bases are TGTGCCAGCACCAAGATGCGAACGGGAGCAGATACGCAGTATTTT. Encoded protein: CASTKMRTGADTQYF. V is TRBV7-6 and J is TRBJ2-3, with D perhaps TRBD2 (6 bases). The CDR3 has 15 residues. V lost 7 bases and J lost 4, with 18 bases in between. Germline V gene lookup returns CDR1 SGHVS and CDR2 FNYEAQ.

V usage is TRBV27 and J usage is TRBJ2-3, with 9 bases identical to TRBD1. With V trimmed by 3 bases and J by 6 bases, 10 bases remained unmatched. CDR3 size: 16 residues. Germline CDR1 MNHEY, CDR2 SMNVEV (reference sequence). CDR3 region: CASSFDGGQGADTQYF. The CDR3 DNA sequence: TGTGCCAGCAGTTTCGACGGGGGACAGGGTGCCGATACGCAGTATTTT.

The chain recombines TRBV29-1 with TRBJ2-2; D possibly corresponds to TRBD1 (6 bases). From germline, CDR1 is SQVTM and CDR2 ANQGSEA. This CDR3 is built from 14 residues. The V end was cut by 4 bases, the J end by 4 bases, with 13 bases between. The DNA for the CDR3 is TGCAGCGTTGTGACAGGAAGAGGCACCGGGGAGCTGTTTTTT. Protein product: CSVVTGRGTGELFF.

This chain joins TRBV12-3 or TRBV12-4 and TRBJ2-5; D is tentatively TRBD1 or TRBD2 (6 bases each). CDR3 length: 15 residues. V was trimmed by 5 bases and J by 0 bases, leaving 13 bases between them. For the CDR3, the DNA is TGTGCCAGCAGTGGCTCAAGGGGGGACCAAGAGACCCAGTACTTC. Its translation: CASSGSRGDQETQYF.

In this sample, this clonotype turned up a few times. The chain is built from TRBV6-2 or TRBV6-3 and TRBJ2-3; D may correspond to TRBD1 or TRBD2 (5 bases each). Germline V gene lookup returns CDR1 MNHEY and CDR2 SVGEGT. The CDR3 sequence is 16 residues long. The V and J ends lost 5 bases and 2 bases respectively, with 17 bases between them. The CDR3 is CASSHRDPLSTDTQYF. The CDR3 DNA is TGTGCCAGCAGTCACCGGGACCCACTTTCCACAGATACGCAGTATTTT.

Ten or more counts support this clonotype. This rearrangement joins TRBV5-1 to TRBJ1-1; TRBD1 matches at 7 bases. The V and J ends lost 0 bases and 2 bases, in that order; junction bases with no gene match: 4. The germline V gene has CDR1 SGHRS and CDR2 YFSETQ. The CDR3 loop spans 15 amino acids. The CDR3 nucleotides are TGCGCCAGCAGCTTGGAGACAGGGAGCAACACTGAAGCTTTCTTT. It is translated as CASSLETGSNTEAFF.

This clonotype was seen repeatedly, ten times or more. This chain joins TRBV9 and TRBJ1-3, with D possibly TRBD1 on 6 matching bases. V lost 4 bases to trimming and J lost 1 base, with 12 bases between them. Germline V CDR1 and CDR2: SGDLS, YYNGEE. The CDR3 runs to 15 residues. The CDR3 spells CASSPGTTSGNTIYF. In DNA form, the CDR3 reads TGTGCCAGCAGCCCGGGGACAACTTCTGGAAACACCATATATTTT.

This clonotype turned up a few times. The CDR3 loop reads CASTGAGRTTGELFF. In DNA form, the CDR3 reads TGTGCCAGTACTGGAGCGGGACGGACGACCGGGGAGCTGTTTTTT. J is TRBJ2-2 and V is TRBV19; 7 bases are shared with TRBD2. CDR1 LNHDA and CDR2 SQIVND come from the germline V gene (reference sequence). CDR3 size: 15 residues. Unmatched junction bases numbered 10, after V lost 7 bases and J lost 5 bases.

The J gene is TRBJ2-2, the V gene TRBV28; no definite D call. Germline CDR1 is MDHEN and CDR2 is SYDVKM. The CDR3 has 13 amino acids. V gave up 8 bases and J gave up 0 bases, with 7 bases separating them. The CDR3 region has the DNA TGTGCCAGCGGAACGGCGAACACCGGGGAGCTGTTTTTT. This encodes CASGTANTGELFF. The whole variable domain, remainder taken from reference TRBV28 and TRBJ2-2, is DVKVTQSSRYLVKRTGEKVFLECVQDMDHENMFWYRQDPGLGLRLIYFSYDVKMKEKGDIPEGYSVSREKKERFSLILESASTNQTSMYLCASGTANTGELFFGEGSRLTVL.

Many counts were recorded for this clonotype. V is TRBV28 and J is TRBJ2-3; either TRBD1 or TRBD2 may fit D (6 bases each). The germline V gene encodes CDR1 MDHEN and CDR2 SYDVKM. The CDR3 is made up of 14 amino acids. The V gene lost 5 bases and the J gene lost 4 bases, with 13 bases spanning the gap. The CDR3, as DNA: TGTGCCAGCAGTGGACAGAGGGGGGCAGATACGCAGTATTTT. It translates to CASSGQRGADTQYF.

This clonotype has only a few counts. V is TRBV4-3 and J is TRBJ1-2; TRBD1 aligns across 8 bases. Per germline, CDR1 LGHNA and CDR2 YSLEER. There are 14 residues in the CDR3. The J segment lost 9 bases and the V segment lost 0 bases, leaving 6 bases of the junction unmatched. DNA of the CDR3: TGCGCCAGCAGCCAAGATGAGACAGGGGAAAGCTACACCTTC. This codes for CASSQDETGESYTF.

This clonotype was recorded at least ten times. This chain connects TRBV24-1 to TRBJ2-1; no clear D gene. Trimming cost V 4 bases and J 8 bases, with 5 bases left between them. CDR1 KGHDR and CDR2 SFDVKD come from the germline V gene. This CDR3 contains 11 residues. The CDR3 nucleotides are TGTGCCACCAGTGAGGCAGATGAGCAGTTCTTC. Translation: CATSEADEQFF.

The rearrangement joins TRBV29-1 to TRBJ2-7, with D perhaps TRBD1 (6 bases). The CDR3 extends over 11 amino acids. V dropped 7 bases and J dropped 7 bases, with 14 bases sitting between them. Germline V gene sequence: CDR1 SQVTM, CDR2 ANQGSEA. DNA of the CDR3: TGCAGCGCTCAGGGGTTCGTTGAGCAGTACTTC. This gives the protein CSAQGFVEQYF.

This clonotype showed up many times. The V gene is TRBV6-5, the J gene TRBJ2-2; 9 nucleotides line up with TRBD1. Germline values: CDR1 MNHEY, CDR2 SVGAGI. The CDR3 has 14 residues. The J segment lost 3 bases and the V segment lost 6 bases, leaving 2 bases of the junction unmatched. The CDR3 spells CASSGTGYTGELFF. The CDR3 region has the DNA TGTGCCAGCAGCGGGACAGGGTACACCGGGGAGCTGTTTTTT.

There are a few counts of this clonotype. This sequence joins TRBV5-1 and TRBJ2-1; 11 bases map to TRBD2. There are 15 residues in the CDR3. Germline V gene lookup returns CDR1 SGHRS and CDR2 YFSETQ. With V trimmed by 2 bases and J by 5 bases, 3 bases remained unmatched. CDR3: CASSLLAGADNEQFF. CDR3 coding DNA: TGCGCCAGCAGCTTACTAGCGGGGGCCGACAATGAGCAGTTCTTC.

Many counts were recorded for this clonotype. V usage is TRBV27 and J usage is TRBJ2-3, with TRBD1 identical over 11 bases. CDR3 size: 14 residues. After removal of 4 bases from V and 4 bases from J, the junction contained 1 base not matched to a gene. Germline-derived CDR1 and CDR2 are MNHEY and SMNVEV (reference sequence). Written as DNA, the CDR3 is TGTGCCAGCAGTTGGACAGGGGGCGCAGATACGCAGTATTTT. This translates into CASSWTGGADTQYF.